The T cell receptor beta chain described here comes from a study of shared clonotypes between healthy human individuals. The V end was cut by 2 bases, the J end by 2 bases, with 13 bases between. The CDR3 consists of 15 residues. Looked up from germline, CDR1 is MNHEY and CDR2 is SVGAGI. Only Caucasian adults living in Nashville, Tennessee served as donors. Clones were sequenced by immunoSEQ multiplex PCR, and TCRdb holds only the in-frame ones, with some missing. The sample has roughly 2,500,000 clones, 93% seen once; the top ten hold 0.36%. The rearrangement uses TRBV6-5 and TRBJ2-7, with D possibly being TRBD2 (5 bases). The specimen sequenced was naive CD4+ T cells from PBMCs. Subset defined: CD45RA+ positively selected. This receptor was obtained from a man aged 18 to 30 in good health. Some clones in this sample may be carry-over from other donors' samples. CDR3: CASSYVVGATYEQYF. CDR3 nucleotide sequence: TGTGCCAGCAGTTACGTCGTGGGAGCAACCTACGAGCAGTACTTC.